This T cell receptor beta chain was recovered during a study of T cells in women clearing cervical HPV infection. Germline lookup yields CDR1 SGHVS and CDR2 FQNEAQ. The V end was cut by 2 bases, the J end by 3 bases, with 11 bases between. The CDR3 is made up of 14 amino acids. TCRdb's table, derived via immunoSEQ multiplex PCR, lists solely in-frame clones and lacks some. The table lists some 33,000 clones. In regard to this clone: Antigen specificity is unknown. The read ends 3 residues early relative to the CDR3; the germline J gene fills the gap.

Study-level points and caveats: CIN3+ cases had significantly higher TCR repertoire richness than controls, but evenness did not differ.

Specimen: blood buffy coat. V and J are TRBV7-8 and TRBJ2-7; maybe TRBD1 (6 bases). This receptor was obtained from a woman aged 18 to 69 with a cervical HPV16 infection that either progressed to CIN3+ or cleared (not recorded which). CDR3 DNA, as far as it was read: TGTGCCAGCAGCTTACAGGGGAAATACTACGAG. As protein: CASSLQGKYYE. In full, the CDR3 reads CASSLQGKYYEQYF.